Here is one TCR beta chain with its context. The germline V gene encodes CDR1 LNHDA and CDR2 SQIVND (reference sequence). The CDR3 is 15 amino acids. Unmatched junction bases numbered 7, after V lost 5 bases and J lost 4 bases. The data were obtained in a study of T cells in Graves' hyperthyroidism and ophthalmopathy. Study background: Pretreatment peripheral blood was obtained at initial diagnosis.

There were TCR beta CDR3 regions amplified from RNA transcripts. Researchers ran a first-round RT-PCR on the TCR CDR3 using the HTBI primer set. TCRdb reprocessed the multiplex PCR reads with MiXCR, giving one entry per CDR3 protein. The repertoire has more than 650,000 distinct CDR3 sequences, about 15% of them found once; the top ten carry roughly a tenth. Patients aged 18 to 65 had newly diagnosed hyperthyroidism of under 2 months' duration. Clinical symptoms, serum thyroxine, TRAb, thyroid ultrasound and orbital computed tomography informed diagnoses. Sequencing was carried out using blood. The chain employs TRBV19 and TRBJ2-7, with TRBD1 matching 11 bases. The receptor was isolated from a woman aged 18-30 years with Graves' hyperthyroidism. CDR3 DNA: TGTGCCAGTAGTTTCGGACAGGGGGCAGATTACGAGCAGTACTTC. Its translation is CASSFGQGADYEQYF. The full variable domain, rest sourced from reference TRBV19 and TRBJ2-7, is DGGITQSPKYLFRKEGQNVTLSCEQNLNHDAMYWYRQDPGQGLRLIYYSQIVNDFQKGDIAEGYSVSREKKESFPLTVTSAQKNPTAFYLCASSFGQGADYEQYFGPGTRLTVT.